The 26 T cell receptor beta chains below were found in one sample sequenced in a study of PD-1 and CTLA-4 blockade in melanoma. Repertoires were generated with immunoSEQ multiplex PCR, while TCRdb's copy carries only in-frame clones and drops some. The sample holds 32,000 or so clones, less than 90% seen once. Sequenced here: CD8+ T cells from peripheral blood, sampled before anti-PD-1 treatment. Receptors were obtained from a human donor with melanoma.

This clone was seen once. The chain uses TRBV28 and TRBJ1-6, with TRBD1 matching 7 bases. The V gene end was trimmed by 6 bases and the J gene end by 7 bases; junction bases not matched to a gene: 12. From germline, CDR1 is MDHEN and CDR2 SYDVKM. This CDR3 contains 16 residues. In DNA, the CDR3 is TGTGCCAGCAGGGACCAGGGGGGTGGGTGGAATTCACCCCTCCACTTT. It is translated as CASRDQGGGWNSPLHF.

The V call is TRBV13, the J call TRBJ1-3, with 7 bases lining up with TRBD1. J gave up 2 bases and V 4 bases, and 2 bases lay outside the gene matches. CDR1 is PRHDT, CDR2 FYEKMQ, per germline (reference sequence). This CDR3 contains 14 residues. CDR3 bases: TGTGCCAGCAGCTGGACAGGTCCTGGAAACACCATATATTTT. This translates into CASSWTGPGNTIYF.

The chain couples TRBV28 to TRBJ1-5, with D unresolved. In germline, CDR1 is MDHEN, CDR2 SYDVKM. This CDR3 has 15 amino acids. Trimming shortened V by 10 bases and J by 2 bases, and 18 bases separated the two germline ends. CDR3 amino acids: CATTEQGFGNQPQHF. The CDR3 DNA reads TGTGCCACAACTGAACAAGGTTTTGGCAATCAGCCCCAGCATTTT.

The chain links TRBV28 to TRBJ1-5, with D maybe TRBD1 (5 bases). Between the trimmed V and J ends, which lost 7 bases and 1 base, there was a span of 29 bases. The CDR3 loop spans 20 amino acids. The germline V gene encodes CDR1 MDHEN and CDR2 SYDVKM. In DNA, the CDR3 is TGTGCCAGCACCTCCACGAGGCAGGGAGAAGAGGTAAGAAGCAATCAGCCCCAGCATTTT. This translates into CASTSTRQGEEVRSNQPQHF.

The chain links TRBV27 to TRBJ2-7; the match to TRBD1 covers 9 bases. This CDR3 comprises 13 residues. Germline V gene sequence: CDR1 MNHEY, CDR2 SMNVEV (reference sequence). V shed 3 bases and J 5 bases; nucleotides not matched to a gene: 2. CDR3 coding DNA: TGTGCCAGCAGTTTCGACAGGGGGAACGAGCAGTACTTC. Encoded protein: CASSFDRGNEQYF.

The chain couples TRBV6-5 to TRBJ2-5; 9 bases align to TRBD1. Germline V gene sequence: CDR1 MNHEY, CDR2 SVGAGI. CDR3 size: 15 residues. The ends lost 2 bases at V and 4 bases at J; junction bases unmatched: 5. CDR3 sequence reads: CASSYGQGIGETQYF. CDR3 bases: TGTGCCAGCAGTTACGGACAGGGGATAGGAGAGACCCAGTACTTC.

The rearrangement joins TRBV28 to TRBJ1-6; tentatively, D is TRBD1 (6 bases). The CDR3 is made up of 16 amino acids. CDR1 MDHEN and CDR2 SYDVKM come from the germline V gene. Trimming stripped 7 bases from V and 10 bases from J, with 23 bases between. As DNA, the CDR3 is TGTGCCAGCAACGAATCCCTTGACAGGCTGACATCACCCCTCCACTTT. Translation gives CASNESLDRLTSPLHF.

The rearrangement joins TRBV5-5 to TRBJ2-2, with TRBD1 matching over 8 bases. With 1 base clipped from V and 0 bases from J, the junction kept 8 bases outside the gene matches. The germline V gene has CDR1 SGHKS and CDR2 YYEKEE (reference sequence). This CDR3 comprises 18 residues. In nucleotides, the CDR3 is TGTGCCAGCAGCTTGATATTTTCAGGGGGCGCGAACACCGGGGAGCTGTTTTTT. It yields the protein CASSLIFSGGANTGELFF.

The chain joins TRBV24-1 to TRBJ1-5, with 12 bases fitting TRBD1. V was pared by 4 bases and J by 6 bases, with 6 bases of the junction left unmatched. Germline V lookup: CDR1 KGHDR, CDR2 SFDVKD. The CDR3 runs to 16 residues. DNA for the CDR3: TGTGCCACCAGTGACCGGGACAGGGGGCGCGGTCAGCCCCAGCATTTT. It encodes CATSDRDRGRGQPQHF.

This clone was seen only once. The rearrangement links TRBV7-9 to TRBJ2-7, with 8 bases identical to TRBD1. This CDR3 region has 14 residues. V trimming: 5 bases; J trimming: 5 bases; junction bases outside the gene matches: 8. CDR1 is SEHNR and CDR2 is FQNEAQ in the germline V gene (reference sequence). The CDR3 nucleotides read TGTGCCAGCAGCCAAGGACAGGGAAGAGACGAGCAGTACTTC. Its protein product is CASSQGQGRDEQYF.

The rearrangement links TRBV27 to TRBJ2-7, with a tentative D call TRBD2 (7 bases). CDR1 is MNHEY and CDR2 is SMNVEV in the germline V gene (reference sequence). Trimming cost V 9 bases and J 6 bases, with 18 bases left between them. The CDR3 has 13 amino acids. The chain's CDR3 is CASSTGGGGEQYF. CDR3 bases: TGTGCCAGTTCCACCGGGGGAGGGGGCGAGCAGTACTTC.

The rearrangement joins TRBV4-1 to TRBJ2-7; 8 bases line up with TRBD1. The trim removed 1 base at V and 5 bases at J, leaving 10 bases unmatched. Germline V CDR1 and CDR2: MGHRA, YSYEKL. The CDR3 sequence is 16 residues long. DNA for the CDR3: TGCGCCAGCAGCCAAGGAGACCGGACAGGGACGGACGAGCAGTACTTC. This translates into CASSQGDRTGTDEQYF.

The chain employs TRBV5-1 and TRBJ2-7; D not certain. Trimming cost V 4 bases and J 3 bases, with 14 bases left between them. CDR3 size: 14 residues. Germline V gives CDR1 SGHRS, CDR2 YFSETQ. The CDR3 is CASSPDPEGYEQYF. CDR3 sequence (DNA): TGCGCCAGCAGCCCGGACCCAGAAGGCTACGAGCAGTACTTC.

This clone was observed a single time. The chain has TRBV27 and TRBJ1-5; no reliable D call. The germline CDR1 and CDR2 sequences are MNHEY and SMNVEV (reference sequence). The CDR3 extends over 14 amino acids. V was clipped by 3 bases and J by 1 base, with 7 bases between them. CDR3 bases: TGTGCCAGCAGTTTGTCGGGGAGCAATCAGCCCCAGCATTTT. Translation gives CASSLSGSNQPQHF.

The rearrangement links TRBV30 to TRBJ2-1; no definite D call. CDR3 length: 13 amino acids. The ends were cut back, 5 bases at V and 8 bases at J, with 16 bases in the middle. CDR1 and CDR2 from the germline V gene are GTSNPN and SVGIG (reference sequence). CDR3 sequence: CAWQAVRFDEQFF. As DNA, the CDR3 is TGTGCCTGGCAGGCCGTAAGGTTCGATGAGCAGTTCTTC.

This clone was observed a single time. V and J are TRBV5-8 and TRBJ2-5; D remains ambiguous. The CDR3 is 11 residues long. V was trimmed by 0 bases and J by 6 bases, leaving 3 bases between them. CDR1 is SGHTS, CDR2 YDEGEE, per germline. The CDR3 loop reads CASSLDQTQYF. In DNA form, the CDR3 reads TGTGCCAGCAGCTTGGACCAGACCCAGTACTTC.

The chain is built from TRBV9 and TRBJ1-1; perhaps TRBD1 as D (5 bases). Trimming pared 0 bases from V and 2 bases from J, leaving 17 bases between. This CDR3 is built from 17 residues. CDR1 is SGDLS and CDR2 is YYNGEE in the germline V gene. CDR3 in DNA: TGTGCCAGCAGCGTAGCCGGGGCAGGGCAAAGAAACACTGAAGCTTTCTTT. The encoded protein is CASSVAGAGQRNTEAFF.

Written as DNA, the CDR3 is TGTGCCAGCAGGCCACCTCTGCTAGGGTCCAATGAGCAGTTCTTC. It is translated as CASRPPLLGSNEQFF. The chain employs TRBV28 and TRBJ2-1; D gene ambiguous. The CDR3 runs to 15 residues. V lost 6 bases, J lost 6 bases, and 18 bases lay in between. Germline loops: CDR1 MDHEN, CDR2 SYDVKM.

This clone was recorded only once. CDR3 nucleotides: TGTGCCAGCAGCCGAGGGGGGGGAAATGGCTACACCTTC. This encodes CASSRGGGNGYTF. The gene calls are TRBV12-3 or TRBV12-4 and TRBJ1-2; possible D gene TRBD1, 6 bases. The CDR3 runs 13 residues. Between the trimmed V and J ends, which lost 6 bases and 6 bases, there was a span of 14 bases.

The J gene is TRBJ1-1, the V gene TRBV15, with TRBD1 matching 7 bases. This CDR3 spans 11 amino acids. Trimming at V came to 5 bases and at J to 11 bases, leaving 5 bases not matched to a gene. Germline CDR1 LNHNV, CDR2 YYDKDF (reference sequence). This chain's CDR3 is CATSGTGDAFF. In nucleotides, the CDR3 is TGTGCCACCAGCGGAACAGGGGACGCTTTCTTT. The full variable domain, rest sourced from reference TRBV15 and TRBJ1-1, is DAMVIQNPRYQVTQFGKPVTLSCSQTLNHNVMYWYQQKSSQAPKLLFHYYDKDFNNEADTPDNFQSRRPNTSFCFLDIRSPGLGDTAMYLCATSGTGDAFFGQGTRLTVV.

The chain recombines TRBV2 with TRBJ2-7; 9 bases line up with TRBD1. Germline CDR1 reads SNHLY; CDR2 reads FYNNEI. This CDR3 comprises 14 residues. With V trimmed by 5 bases and J by 5 bases, 7 bases remained unmatched. The CDR3 DNA follows: TGTGCCAGCAGTCCGGGACAGGGCCTCGACGAGCAGTACTTC. Protein: CASSPGQGLDEQYF.

The table lists this clone with a few counts. The chain combines TRBV6-1 with TRBJ2-3; TRBD1 matches 7 bases. CDR3 size: 16 residues. Germline lookup yields CDR1 MNHNS and CDR2 SASEGT. Trimming removed 4 bases from V and 0 bases from J; junction bases left unmatched: 7. The CDR3 reads CASSVRDRSSTDTQYF. CDR3 sequence (DNA): TGTGCCAGCAGTGTCCGGGACAGATCTAGCACAGATACGCAGTATTTT.

CDR3 amino acids: CASSPQRETDYNEQFF. Written as DNA, the CDR3 is TGCGCCAGCAGCCCTCAGCGGGAGACAGACTACAATGAGCAGTTCTTC. The V and J genes are TRBV5-1 and TRBJ2-1, with 8 positions matching TRBD2. The CDR3 runs 16 residues. Germline trimming cut 4 bases from V and 3 bases from J; bases unmatched to any gene: 9. Germline lookup yields CDR1 SGHRS and CDR2 YFSETQ.

V gene TRBV9 combines with J gene TRBJ1-1, with TRBD1 matching 10 bases. Germline trimming cut 3 bases from V and 3 bases from J; bases unmatched to any gene: 5. Germline assignment: CDR1 SGDLS and CDR2 YYNGEE. CDR3 size: 15 residues. The CDR3 reads CASSGQGADDTEAFF. The CDR3 DNA is TGTGCCAGCAGCGGACAGGGGGCGGATGACACTGAAGCTTTCTTT.

The V call is TRBV27, the J call TRBJ2-7, with TRBD2 matching over 7 bases. The CDR3 contains 15 residues. Germline loops: CDR1 MNHEY, CDR2 SMNVEV (reference sequence). Trimming cost V 2 bases and J 4 bases; bases outside gene matches: 8. Written as DNA, the CDR3 is TGTGCCAGCAGTTTAGTTGGCGGGAGCTTTTACGAGCAGTACTTC. Its translation is CASSLVGGSFYEQYF.

The gene calls are TRBV28 and TRBJ2-7, with 10 nucleotides matching TRBD2. Per germline, CDR1 MDHEN and CDR2 SYDVKM. After removal of 3 bases from V and 3 bases from J, the junction contained 20 bases not matched to a gene. The CDR3 covers 20 residues. For the CDR3, the DNA is TGTGCCAGCAGTTTCCGGCGCGGGCTAGCGGGAGAGCAAGCCCGCTACGAGCAGTACTTC. Its protein product is CASSFRRGLAGEQARYEQYF.